The 23 T cell receptor beta chains reported below all come from one sample, sequenced in a study of CD8 T cells in ankylosing spondylitis. Whole-study findings and limits: Ankylosing spondylitis blood appeared to be characterized by a TCR beta motif of about 8 highly homologous variants.

In TCRdb, the 5' RACE reads were re-called with MiXCR into one record per CDR3 protein. The repertoire includes about 420,000 distinct CDR3 sequences, approximately 20% of them detected once, and about a sixth sits in the top ten. Antigens of these TCRs are unknown. Sequencing used blood, either unsorted or a sorted T cell fraction (not recorded which). The origin of the receptors is a male donor with ankylosing spondylitis.

A few counts support this clonotype. The chain joins TRBV5-1 to TRBJ2-7; D possibly matches TRBD1 or TRBD2 (5 bases each). Germline CDR1 is SGHRS and CDR2 is YFSETQ. The CDR3 extends over 14 amino acids. V was pared by 4 bases and J by 6 bases, with 17 bases between. The DNA for the CDR3 is TGCGCCAGCAGCCTGAGAGGGGATGGGGGCGAGCAGTACTTC. It is translated as CASSLRGDGGEQYF.

This clonotype was seen ten or more times. This chain connects TRBV28 to TRBJ2-7; D is uncertain. V was trimmed by 3 bases and J by 3 bases, leaving 3 bases between them. The CDR3 has 11 residues. The germline gives CDR1 MDHEN, CDR2 SYDVKM. In nucleotides, the CDR3 is TGTGCCAGCAGTTTGCACTACGAGCAGTACTTC. Its protein is CASSLHYEQYF.

A single count supports this clonotype. The rearrangement joins TRBV11-2 to TRBJ2-5; no firm D call. Germline values: CDR1 SGHAT, CDR2 FQNNGV. V was pared by 5 bases and J by 2 bases, with 12 bases between. This CDR3 comprises 14 residues. CDR3 region: CASSPLRLQETQYF. CDR3 bases: TGTGCCAGCAGCCCTCTTAGGCTGCAAGAGACCCAGTACTTC.

This chain joins TRBV3-1 and TRBJ2-3; TRBD2 matches at 14 bases. This CDR3 comprises 13 residues. Trimming took 10 bases from V and 6 from J; bases not matched to a gene: 3. Germline V gene sequence: CDR1 LGHDT, CDR2 YNNKEL (reference sequence). Here the CDR3 reads CATRTSGRDTQYF. As DNA, the CDR3 is TGTGCCACCAGGACTAGCGGGAGGGATACGCAGTATTTT.

The J gene is TRBJ2-7, the V gene TRBV6-4; D remains ambiguous. The CDR3 is 13 amino acids. Germline CDR1 reads MRHNA; CDR2 reads SNTAGT. Trimming stripped 3 bases from V and 6 bases from J, with 12 bases between. The CDR3 protein is CASSEIAPLEQYF. In DNA, the CDR3 is TGTGCCAGCAGTGAGATTGCCCCACTCGAGCAGTACTTC.

This clonotype was detected only a few times. J is TRBJ1-2 and V is TRBV20-1, with D possibly being TRBD1 (5 bases). V dropped 1 base and J dropped 7 bases, with 13 bases sitting between them. The CDR3 has 13 residues. Germline values: CDR1 DFQATT, CDR2 SNEGSKA (reference sequence). The CDR3 DNA sequence: TGCAGTGCTAGAGTAGGGTATGGGGGTGGCTACACCTTC. It translates to CSARVGYGGGYTF.

This clonotype was seen a few times. The rearrangement links TRBV4-2 to TRBJ2-2, with TRBD1 matching over 9 bases. J gave up 1 base and V 3 bases, and 6 bases lay outside the gene matches. This CDR3 has 17 residues. The germline V gene has CDR1 LGHNA and CDR2 YNFKEQ. The DNA of the CDR3 is TGTGCCAGCAGCCAGCCAGTGGGACAGGGGAACACCGGGGAGCTGTTTTTT. Its protein product is CASSQPVGQGNTGELFF.

The V call is TRBV4-2, the J call TRBJ1-1, with a possible D match to TRBD1 (5 bases). Germline CDR1 and CDR2: LGHNA and YNFKEQ. V was clipped by 0 bases and J by 6 bases, with 11 bases between them. This CDR3 comprises 14 residues. The CDR3 bases are TGTGCCAGCAGCCAAGATGATAGGGGAGCTGAAGCTTTCTTT. Amino acids: CASSQDDRGAEAFF.

This clonotype came up a few times. The chain is built from TRBV6-1 and TRBJ2-7, with D hard to call. The germline gives CDR1 MNHNS, CDR2 SASEGT. The CDR3 length is 12 residues. V lost 5 bases to trimming and J lost 4 bases, with 9 bases between them. The CDR3 DNA reads TGTGCCAGCAGTCCCCCAGGTTACGAGCAGTACTTC. It codes for CASSPPGYEQYF.

This clonotype was detected ten times or more. V is TRBV29-1 and J is TRBJ2-2; 9 bases map to TRBD1. Germline trimming cut 3 bases from V and 5 bases from J; bases unmatched to any gene: 4. From germline, CDR1 is SQVTM and CDR2 ANQGSEA. This CDR3 has 14 amino acids. In nucleotides, the CDR3 is TGCAGCGTTGACGGGACAGGGATAACCGGGGAGCTGTTTTTT. Translation gives CSVDGTGITGELFF.

At least ten counts were recorded for this clonotype. The rearrangement joins TRBV28 to TRBJ2-1; TRBD2 matches at 7 bases. Germline V gives CDR1 MDHEN, CDR2 SYDVKM. V trimming: 3 bases; J trimming: 0 bases; junction bases outside the gene matches: 5. The CDR3 has 16 amino acids. CDR3 loop: CASSLGGVNSYNEQFF. The CDR3 region has the DNA TGTGCCAGCAGTTTGGGGGGGGTAAACTCCTACAATGAGCAGTTCTTC.

A few counts support this clonotype. The rearrangement joins TRBV10-2 to TRBJ2-7; TRBD2 matches 8 bases. The CDR3 has 14 amino acids. CDR1 is WSHSY and CDR2 is SAAADI in the germline V gene. Germline trimming cut 6 bases from V and 1 base from J; bases unmatched to any gene: 5. As DNA, the CDR3 is TGCGCCAGCAGAGTTAGCGGGATATCCTACGAGCAGTACTTC. This translates into CASRVSGISYEQYF.

The table lists this clonotype with many counts. The rearrangement links TRBV11-2 to TRBJ2-1, with D perhaps TRBD2 (6 bases). Trimming took off 0 bases at V and 0 bases at J, with 15 bases between the two ends. Per the germline V gene, CDR1 is SGHAT and CDR2 is FQNNGV. The CDR3 consists of 18 residues. In DNA, the CDR3 is TGTGCCAGCAGCTTAGAATTTCGCGGGGCGAGCTCCTACAATGAGCAGTTCTTC. This encodes CASSLEFRGASSYNEQFF.

The CDR3: CASSRPGTSGNQEQFF. As DNA, the CDR3 is TGTGCCAGCAGCCGACCCGGGACTAGCGGGAACCAAGAGCAGTTCTTC. The chain uses TRBV3-1 and TRBJ2-1, with 13 bases identical to TRBD2. Losses at the gene ends were 4 bases for V and 10 bases for J; bases not matched to a gene: 10. Germline CDR1 reads LGHDT; CDR2 reads YNNKEL (reference sequence). This CDR3 region has 16 residues.

This clonotype was counted between two and nine times. The chain combines TRBV20-1 with TRBJ2-7, with D unclear. Trimming stripped 0 bases from V and 5 bases from J, with 14 bases between. The CDR3 is made up of 14 amino acids. Germline loops: CDR1 DFQATT, CDR2 SNEGSKA (reference sequence). CDR3 DNA sequence: TGCAGTGCTAGAGATGTGAAGGGTTCGCACGAGCAGTACTTC. It is translated as CSARDVKGSHEQYF.

The chain joins TRBV5-8 to TRBJ2-1; D uncertain. There are 13 residues in the CDR3. V was trimmed by 1 base and J by 6 bases, leaving 8 bases between them. Looked up from germline, CDR1 is SGHTS and CDR2 is YDEGEE. The chain's CDR3 is CASSLRYANEQFF. The CDR3 DNA follows: TGTGCCAGCAGCTTGAGATACGCCAATGAGCAGTTCTTC.

This clonotype was detected a few times. Mismatch with germline at one junction end may stem from a read error. This chain connects TRBV2 to TRBJ2-2, with a weak D call TRBD1 (5 bases). In germline, CDR1 is SNHLY, CDR2 FYNNEI. The CDR3 is made up of 14 amino acids. The CDR3 region is CASRVQVYTGELFF. CDR3 sequence (DNA): TGTGCAAGCAGGGTACAGGTTTACACCGGGGAGCTGTTTTTT.

V is TRBV7-2 and J is TRBJ2-5, with unresolved D. There are 16 residues in the CDR3. The germline V gene encodes CDR1 SGHTA and CDR2 FQGNSA. V was pared by 2 bases and J by 5 bases, with 18 bases between. CDR3 sequence: CASSLFVSATSETQYF. The DNA of the CDR3 is TGTGCCAGCAGCTTATTCGTGTCAGCCACATCGGAGACCCAGTACTTC. The full variable domain, completed using reference TRBV7-2 and TRBJ2-5, is GAGVSQSPSNKVTEKGKDVELRCDPISGHTALYWYRQSLGQGLEFLIYFQGNSAPDKSGLPSDRFSAERTGGSVSTLTIQRTQQEDSAVYLCASSLFVSATSETQYFGPGTRLLVL.

This clonotype was observed many times. The V and J genes are TRBV29-1 and TRBJ2-7; 9 bases agree with TRBD1. The CDR3 has 13 amino acids. The germline V gene encodes CDR1 SQVTM and CDR2 ANQGSEA. V was clipped by 6 bases and J by 4 bases; unmatched bases: 7. The CDR3 reads CSVTGGNQYEQYF. The CDR3 DNA reads as TGCAGCGTGACAGGGGGGAATCAATACGAGCAGTACTTC.

A few counts support this clonotype. DNA for the CDR3: TGCGCCAGCAGCCCTGGGGGGGGACTTGACACAGATACGCAGTATTTT. Translated: CASSPGGGLDTDTQYF. The gene calls are TRBV5-1 and TRBJ2-3; TRBD2 aligns across 7 bases. The CDR3 has 16 residues. Germline lookup yields CDR1 SGHRS and CDR2 YFSETQ. With V trimmed by 4 bases and J by 2 bases, 10 bases remained unmatched.

V is TRBV5-1 and J is TRBJ2-3; possible D gene TRBD2, 5 bases. This CDR3 comprises 13 residues. Trimming shortened V by 0 bases and J by 6 bases, and 8 bases separated the two germline ends. Germline CDR1 reads SGHRS; CDR2 reads YFSETQ. CDR3 sequence reads: CASSLEDFDTQYF. The CDR3 DNA reads TGCGCCAGCAGCTTGGAGGACTTCGATACGCAGTATTTT.

The CDR3 sequence is CSASNPGQGISNSPLHF. The DNA of the CDR3 is TGCAGTGCTAGTAACCCGGGACAGGGGATTTCGAATTCACCCCTCCACTTT. The chain employs TRBV20-1 and TRBJ1-6, with 10 bases fitting TRBD1. V dropped 3 bases and J dropped 7; count of bases not matched to a gene: 12. This CDR3 has 17 amino acids. CDR1 DFQATT and CDR2 SNEGSKA come from the germline V gene (reference sequence).

This clonotype was recorded a few times. This sequence joins TRBV28 and TRBJ2-7; either TRBD1 or TRBD2 may fit D (6 bases each). Looked up from germline, CDR1 is MDHEN and CDR2 is SYDVKM. The V end was cut by 1 base, the J end by 4 bases, with 14 bases between. CDR3 length equals 15 residues. The CDR3 DNA is TGTGCCAGCAGTTTATACCCGGGGGCGCGGTACGAGCAGTACTTC. It codes for CASSLYPGARYEQYF.